The text below deals with one T cell receptor beta chain. Its antigen is unidentified. CD8 cells classed as naive were CD45RO-negative and positively selected for CCR7, excluding terminally differentiated effector memory CD45RA+ cells. These data come from a study of shared clonotypes between healthy human individuals. Study-wide results and limits: Even with large depth, rarefaction showed that sorted-subset sequencing was incomplete. Researchers found naive subsets generally carried larger estimated richness than memory subsets.

Replicate PCRs run on sorted subsets employed approximately 0.2 ug DNA, 30,000 to 35,000 T cell genomes. Source study methods: ImmunoSEQ sequences covered only the junction and lacked quality scores; filtering therefore differed. Clones were read by immunoSEQ multiplex PCR, and TCRdb kept only the in-frame ones, dropping some. V and J calls and clone size are copied from that table; D and trimming were computed from the DNA. Of under 1 million clones listed, around 96% are singletons. Sequenced: naive CD8+ T cells sorted from blood. The sequence was collected from a man aged 30 to 39 in good health.

The CDR3 sequence: CATSRDRGSGLYEQYF. DNA for the CDR3: TGTGCCACCAGCAGAGATCGCGGGAGCGGTCTCTACGAGCAGTACTTC. The V gene is TRBV15, the J gene TRBJ2-7; TRBD2 matches at 7 bases. Per germline, CDR1 LNHNV and CDR2 YYDKDF (reference sequence). V lost 0 bases to trimming and J lost 3 bases; unmatched junction nucleotides: 8. The CDR3 totals 16 residues. The full variable domain, completed using reference TRBV15 and TRBJ2-7, is DAMVIQNPRYQVTQFGKPVTLSCSQTLNHNVMYWYQQKSSQAPKLLFHYYDKDFNNEADTPDNFQSRRPNTSFCFLDIRSPGLGDTAMYLCATSRDRGSGLYEQYFGPGTRLTVT.